A few counts support the clone carrying this TCR beta chain. Its specificity is unknown. The authors reverse transcribed all of the isolated RNA, so sequencing captured expressed TCRB transcripts. Method: immunoSEQ multiplex PCR; TCRdb's copy keeps in-frame clones and lacks some. Here the sample spans 250,000 to 350,000 clones, around 15% being singletons. The sample is drawn from a study of beta chain features in type 1 diabetes. This CDR3 is 12 amino acids long. Germline V gives CDR1 GTSNPN, CDR2 SVGIG (reference sequence). The V gene lost 5 bases and the J gene lost 4 bases, with 11 bases spanning the gap. Study-level findings and limits: The study found moderately but significantly shorter TCRB CDR3s in all four CD4+ subsets of Type 1 diabetes patients.

The sequenced material came from naive CD4+ T cells from blood. The sequence was collected from a young man with type 1 diabetes. The V call is TRBV30, the J call TRBJ2-5; D is possibly TRBD1 (5 bases). The CDR3 loop is CAWCRVAETQYF. DNA for the CDR3: TGTGCCTGGTGCAGGGTAGCAGAGACCCAGTACTTC. The variable domain in full, completed from reference TRBV30 and TRBJ2-5, reads SQTIHQWPATLVQPVGSPLSLECTVEGTSNPNLYWYRQAAGRGLQLLFYSVGIGQISSEVPQNLSASRPQDRQFILSSKKLLLSDSGFYLCAWCRVAETQYFGPGTRLLVL.